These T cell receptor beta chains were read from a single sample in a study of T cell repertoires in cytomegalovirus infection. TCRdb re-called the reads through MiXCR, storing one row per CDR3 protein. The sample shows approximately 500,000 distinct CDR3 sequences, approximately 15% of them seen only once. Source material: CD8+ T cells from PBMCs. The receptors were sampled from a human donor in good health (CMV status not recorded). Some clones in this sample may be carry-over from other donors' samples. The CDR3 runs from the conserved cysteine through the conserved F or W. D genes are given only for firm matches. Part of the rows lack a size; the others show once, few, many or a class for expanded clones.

DNA: TGTGCCAGCAGCTTAATGACAGATACGCAGTATTTT; CDR3: CASSLMTDTQYF; V: TRBV7-9; J: TRBJ2-3; D: .; size: many
DNA: TGTGCCAGCACCCCGGGACAGGGGAGAGATGAGACCGACACAGATACGCAGTATTTT; CDR3: CASTPGQGRDETDTDTQYF; V: TRBV6-5; J: TRBJ2-3; D: TRBD1; size: many
DNA: TGTGCCTGGAGGAGGCTCTACGAGCAGTACTTC; CDR3: CAWRRLYEQYF; V: TRBV30; J: TRBJ2-7; D: .; size: few
DNA: TGTGCCAGCAGTTACTCGCCCGTGGGGGGGATCTCCTACAATGAGCAGTTCTTC; CDR3: CASSYSPVGGISYNEQFF; V: TRBV6-5; J: TRBJ2-1; D: TRBD2; size: many
DNA: TGTGCCAGCTCACCACTAGAAACTAGCGGCAATGAGCAGTTCTTC; CDR3: CASSPLETSGNEQFF; V: TRBV18; J: TRBJ2-1; D: TRBD2; size: few
DNA: TGCGCCAGCAGCTCGACGCCAGGGAGCAATCAGCCCCAGCATTTT; CDR3: CASSSTPGSNQPQHF; V: TRBV5-1; J: TRBJ1-5; D: .; size: .
DNA: TGCGCCAGCAGTCACTGCAGGGGATCGACCAAAAACATTCAGTACTTC; CDR3: CASSHCRGSTKNIQYF; V: TRBV23-1; J: TRBJ2-4; D: .; size: few
DNA: TGCAGTGCCTGGAATCCTCAGGAAACCAAAAACATTCAGTACTTC; CDR3: CSAWNPQETKNIQYF; V: TRBV20-1; J: TRBJ2-4; D: .; size: few
DNA: TGTGCCAGCAGCCCTGGACAGTCAGGACTAGCGGGGGAGTTCTACGAGCAGTACTTC; CDR3: CASSPGQSGLAGEFYEQYF; V: TRBV14; J: TRBJ2-7; D: TRBD2; size: many
DNA: TGTGCCAGCAGCTTTAGCGGGAGAGGGACAGATACGCAGTATTTT; CDR3: CASSFSGRGTDTQYF; V: TRBV7-2; J: TRBJ2-3; D: TRBD2; size: many
DNA: TGTGCCAGCAGCGGGCGGGCGGGGGAAGATCAATATGGCTACACCTTC; CDR3: CASSGRAGEDQYGYTF; V: TRBV11-2; J: TRBJ1-2; D: .; size: many
DNA: TGCGCCAGCAGCCTCCGGACAGGGAGAGGGCAGCCCCAGCATTTT; CDR3: CASSLRTGRGQPQHF; V: TRBV5-1; J: TRBJ1-5; D: TRBD1; size: .
DNA: TGTGCCAGCAGCTTAGATCGGACCCTAGTGGGCACTGAAGCTTTCTTT; CDR3: CASSLDRTLVGTEAFF; V: TRBV7-2; J: TRBJ1-1; D: .; size: many
DNA: TGCAGCGTTGAAGGAGCGGGAGAAATGGCAGATACGCAGTATTTT; CDR3: CSVEGAGEMADTQYF; V: TRBV29-1; J: TRBJ2-3; D: TRBD2; size: few
DNA: TGTGCCAGCAGCTTAGATTGGTCGGGGGACTATGGCTACACCTTC; CDR3: CASSLDWSGDYGYTF; V: TRBV11-2; J: TRBJ1-2; D: .; size: many
DNA: TGTGCCATCAGTGACGGGGTGGCCCTCCACTTT; CDR3: CAISDGVALHF; V: TRBV10-3; J: TRBJ1-6; D: .; size: few
DNA: TGTGCCAGCAGCTTTCGACAGGGGAAGAAGGGCTACAATGAGCAGTTCTTC; CDR3: CASSFRQGKKGYNEQFF; V: TRBV7-9; J: TRBJ2-1; D: TRBD1; size: many
DNA: TGCGCCAGCAGCCAAGTAGACCCTGTTGGGGCCTACGAGCAGTACTTC; CDR3: CASSQVDPVGAYEQYF; V: TRBV4-1; J: TRBJ2-7; D: .; size: .
DNA: TGTGCCAGCAGTTTATCCGGGACAGGGGGCGGATACGAGCAGTACTTC; CDR3: CASSLSGTGGGYEQYF; V: TRBV12-3/TRBV12-4; J: TRBJ2-7; D: TRBD1; size: few
DNA: TGTGCCAGCAGCTTAGGAGGCGTGACCGGGGAGCTGTTTTTT; CDR3: CASSLGGVTGELFF; V: TRBV7-2; J: TRBJ2-2; D: .; size: many
DNA: TGCAGCGTTGAAGATCTAGGGACAGGGGCCGAGCAGTACTTC; CDR3: CSVEDLGTGAEQYF; V: TRBV29-1; J: TRBJ2-7; D: TRBD1; size: many
DNA: TGCAGCGTTGGGGACAGGGGAAACTCTGGGGCCAACGTCCTGACTTTC; CDR3: CSVGDRGNSGANVLTF; V: TRBV29-1; J: TRBJ2-6; D: TRBD1; size: many
DNA: TGTGCCAGCAGTTCGGGGGGCGCAAAGTATGGCTACACCTTC; CDR3: CASSSGGAKYGYTF; V: TRBV27; J: TRBJ1-2; D: .; size: few
DNA: TGTGCCAGCAGCTTGGTTGGAGGGCCTAACACTGAAGCTTTCTTT; CDR3: CASSLVGGPNTEAFF; V: TRBV5-8; J: TRBJ1-1; D: .; size: .
DNA: TGTGCCAGCAGCGCCTCTCGGATGAATACCTACAATGAGCAGTTCTTC; CDR3: CASSASRMNTYNEQFF; V: TRBV11-1; J: TRBJ2-1; D: .; size: many
DNA: TGTGCCAGCAGTTTATTTAGCGGGAGTCACAATGAGCAGTTCTTC; CDR3: CASSLFSGSHNEQFF; V: TRBV11-2; J: TRBJ2-1; D: TRBD2; size: .
DNA: TGCGCCAGCAGCTTATCCGGGACTAGCACAGATACGCAGTATTTT; CDR3: CASSLSGTSTDTQYF; V: TRBV5-1; J: TRBJ2-3; D: .; size: .
DNA: TGCAGTGCTAGAAGTCGGGGGACTAGCGGGAGGGCCACCGATGAGCAGTTCTTC; CDR3: CSARSRGTSGRATDEQFF; V: TRBV20-1; J: TRBJ2-1; D: TRBD2; size: .
DNA: TGTGCCAGCAGCCATGAGGCCCCGAATGGCTACACCTTC; CDR3: CASSHEAPNGYTF; V: TRBV14; J: TRBJ1-2; D: .; size: once
DNA: TGTGCCAGCAGCTTCCTCTTCGACCTAGCGGAGGGAGAGACCCAGTACTTC; CDR3: CASSFLFDLAEGETQYF; V: TRBV11-2; J: TRBJ2-5; D: TRBD2; size: many
DNA: TGTGCCAGCAGCCAAGGCCCCCCCAGAGAGCAGTTCTTC; CDR3: CASSQGPPREQFF; V: TRBV4-2; J: TRBJ2-1; D: .; size: .
DNA: TGTGCCAGCAGCTTGGGACAGGGGCCCACTGAAGCTTTCTTT; CDR3: CASSLGQGPTEAFF; V: TRBV7-9; J: TRBJ1-1; D: TRBD1; size: many
DNA: TGTGCCAGCAGCTTGATTGGCGGGGGGGAAAATGAGCAGTTCTTC; CDR3: CASSLIGGGENEQFF; V: TRBV5-5; J: TRBJ2-1; D: TRBD2; size: many
DNA: TGTGCCAGCAGTTATTGGAGGGGAAGTGATGAAAAACTGTTTTTT; CDR3: CASSYWRGSDEKLFF; V: TRBV6-5; J: TRBJ1-4; D: .; size: many
DNA: TGTGCCAGCAGTTTATTCGGGAGAGGCAAAAACATTCAGTACTTC; CDR3: CASSLFGRGKNIQYF; V: TRBV28; J: TRBJ2-4; D: .; size: many
DNA: TGTGCCAGCAGCCAACGTAGGGGGAACCTAGGCACAGATACGCAGTATTTT; CDR3: CASSQRRGNLGTDTQYF; V: TRBV4-2; J: TRBJ2-3; D: .; size: many
DNA: TGTGCCAGCAGCGTAGCTAGGCGGCCGACACCGTACAATGAGCAGTTCTTC; CDR3: CASSVARRPTPYNEQFF; V: TRBV9; J: TRBJ2-1; D: .; size: few
DNA: TGTGCCAGCAGTTTCGGCCCATTCGACGGGGAGACCCAGTACTTC; CDR3: CASSFGPFDGETQYF; V: TRBV27; J: TRBJ2-5; D: .; size: few
DNA: TGTGCTAGCAGCGAGGCGGGGGCGAACACCGGGGAGCTGTTTTTT; CDR3: CASSEAGANTGELFF; V: TRBV7-7; J: TRBJ2-2; D: TRBD2; size: few
DNA: TGTGCCAGTTTCGACGGTGATTCTAACTATGGCTACACCTTC; CDR3: CASFDGDSNYGYTF; V: TRBV7-9; J: TRBJ1-2; D: .; size: few
DNA: TGTGCCAGCAGGCTATCGGGACTAGCGGGTCCCCGTGGAACCGGGGAGCTGTTTTTT; CDR3: CASRLSGLAGPRGTGELFF; V: TRBV7-2; J: TRBJ2-2; D: TRBD2; size: many
DNA: TGTGCCAGCAGCGGACAGGGGCGGCGGGAAGAGACCCAGTACTTC; CDR3: CASSGQGRREETQYF; V: TRBV9; J: TRBJ2-5; D: TRBD1; size: .
DNA: TGTGCCAGCAGTTACGGTCGGACTAGCGGGCTTAGCTCCTACAATGAGCAGTTCTTC; CDR3: CASSYGRTSGLSSYNEQFF; V: TRBV6-5; J: TRBJ2-1; D: TRBD2; size: many
DNA: TGTGCCAGCAGTCCCGACGGCGGCGGGAGCTCCTACGAGCAGTACTTC; CDR3: CASSPDGGGSSYEQYF; V: TRBV27; J: TRBJ2-7; D: TRBD2; size: few
DNA: TGTGCCAGCAGTACCTGGACTAGCGGGAGGAATAGTGAGCAGTTCTTC; CDR3: CASSTWTSGRNSEQFF; V: TRBV28; J: TRBJ2-1; D: TRBD2; size: few
DNA: TGTGCCAGCAGTTTAATTCTAGGGGGCAATCAGCCCCAGCATTTT; CDR3: CASSLILGGNQPQHF; V: TRBV12-3/TRBV12-4; J: TRBJ1-5; D: .; size: few
DNA: TGCGCCAGCAGCCAAGTTGAGTCTAACTATGGCTACACCTTC; CDR3: CASSQVESNYGYTF; V: TRBV4-1; J: TRBJ1-2; D: .; size: .
DNA: TGTGCCAGCAGTCATTACGGGAACCCAAATCAGCCCCAGCATTTT; CDR3: CASSHYGNPNQPQHF; V: TRBV27; J: TRBJ1-5; D: .; size: many